The 4 T cell receptor beta chains presented below share a single source sample, sequenced in a study of neurological immune-mediated disorders. Time point reported: longitudinal time-point 3. From the 5' RACE reads, TCRdb called clonotypes with MiXCR, one entry per CDR3 protein. The sample carries roughly 53,000 distinct CDR3 sequences, approximately 9.2% recorded once. Sequencing was done on a sample of PBMCs. The receptor source for this set is a woman between 35 and 50 years old in good health.

This clonotype was seen at least ten times. The DNA for the CDR3 is TGCGCCAGCAGCTCCCACAGGGATTTGGATTCACCCCTCCACTTT. Translated: CASSSHRDLDSPLHF. This sequence joins TRBV5-1 and TRBJ1-6, with D possibly matching TRBD1 (6 bases). The CDR3 is 15 residues long. With 3 bases removed from V and 8 bases from J, the gap between germline ends came to 15 bases. In germline, CDR1 is SGHRS, CDR2 YFSETQ.

This clonotype was counted many times. The J gene is TRBJ2-1, the V gene TRBV2; tentative D call: TRBD1 (5 bases). CDR1 SNHLY and CDR2 FYNNEI come from the germline V gene. The CDR3 runs to 13 residues. V was trimmed by 5 bases and J by 3 bases, leaving 8 bases between them. The CDR3 here is CASSYQGYNEQFF. The CDR3, as DNA: TGTGCCAGCAGTTACCAGGGCTACAATGAGCAGTTCTTC.

This rearrangement joins TRBV4-3 to TRBJ1-4; weak D call: TRBD1 (6 bases). V lost 4 bases and J 7 bases, leaving 16 bases between the germline ends. Germline V gene lookup returns CDR1 LGHNA and CDR2 YSLEER. The CDR3 runs 15 residues. The CDR3 sequence: CASSLLQGGGEKLFF. DNA for the CDR3: TGCGCCAGCAGCCTATTACAGGGCGGCGGTGAAAAACTGTTTTTT.

This clonotype was seen ten or more times. This rearrangement joins TRBV29-1 to TRBJ2-3; D ambiguous. This CDR3 comprises 18 residues. Trimming removed 0 bases at V and 3 bases at J, with 22 bases between. Looked up from germline, CDR1 is SQVTM and CDR2 is ANQGSEA. This CDR3 is CSVEDSPRLVGSTDTQYF. For the CDR3, the DNA is TGCAGCGTTGAAGACTCGCCCCGCCTCGTGGGTTCTACAGATACGCAGTATTTT.